This is a list of T cell receptor beta chains from one sample in a study of cytomegalovirus exposure and HLA in healthy donors. Using immunoSEQ multiplex PCR, the repertoire was profiled, and TCRdb retains in-frame clones only, with some absent. The table lists about 110,000 clones, just under 75% of them singletons, with about 2.8% in the top ten. Source material: PBMCs. These receptor sequences come from a man aged 50-60 years in good health and CMV-seropositive. Each CDR3 is given without its conserved first and last residue. D genes are given only for firm matches.

D,J,length,V,CDR3
.,TRBJ1-5,10,TRBV4-2,ASSQEGGPQH
TRBD2,TRBJ2-1,13,TRBV9,ASNSGGTSYNEQF
TRBD1,TRBJ2-5,14,TRBV28,ASSLFGTGGQETQY
TRBD1,TRBJ1-1,13,TRBV6-5,ASSSNTGVLTEAF
TRBD2,TRBJ2-7,13,TRBV5-1,ASSLASSGAYEQY
.,TRBJ1-2,12,TRBV6-6,ASSPDRTYYGYT
TRBD1,TRBJ2-2,13,TRBV9,ASSPRTGGTGELF
TRBD1,TRBJ1-1,15,TRBV27,ASSLLGTGGLNTEAF
TRBD2,TRBJ2-1,12,TRBV5-1,ASTGSGTYNEQF
.,TRBJ1-2,13,TRBV6-5,ASSIDFRAAGGYT
.,.,13,TRBV25-1,ASSYPGQGIREQY
.,TRBJ2-6,15,TRBV4-1,ASSQAILSSGANVLT
.,TRBJ2-2,10,TRBV9,ASSVLTGELF
.,TRBJ1-4,12,TRBV27,ASSWGRNNEKLF
.,TRBJ1-5,11,TRBV30,AWTRDGGQPQH
.,TRBJ2-1,14,TRBV13,ASSPYPGSSYNEQF
TRBD2,TRBJ2-3,14,TRBV14,ASSLGLAFGADTQY
.,TRBJ1-1,12,TRBV6-1,ASSYDTMNTEAF
.,TRBJ1-5,14,TRBV9,ASSLGGAAHNQPQH
TRBD1,TRBJ2-7,12,TRBV11-2,ASSSSTGQGNEY